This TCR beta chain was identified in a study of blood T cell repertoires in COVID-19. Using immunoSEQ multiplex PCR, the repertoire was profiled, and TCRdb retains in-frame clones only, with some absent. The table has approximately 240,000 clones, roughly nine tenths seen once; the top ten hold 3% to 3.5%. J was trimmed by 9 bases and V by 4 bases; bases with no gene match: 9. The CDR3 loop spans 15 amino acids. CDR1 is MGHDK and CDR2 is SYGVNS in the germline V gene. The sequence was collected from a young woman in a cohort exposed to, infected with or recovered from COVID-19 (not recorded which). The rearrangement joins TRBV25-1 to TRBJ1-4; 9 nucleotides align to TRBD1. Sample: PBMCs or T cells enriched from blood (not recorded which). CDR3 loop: CASSGYWDRDKKLFF. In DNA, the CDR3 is TGTGCCAGCAGTGGATACTGGGACAGGGATAAAAAACTGTTTTTT.